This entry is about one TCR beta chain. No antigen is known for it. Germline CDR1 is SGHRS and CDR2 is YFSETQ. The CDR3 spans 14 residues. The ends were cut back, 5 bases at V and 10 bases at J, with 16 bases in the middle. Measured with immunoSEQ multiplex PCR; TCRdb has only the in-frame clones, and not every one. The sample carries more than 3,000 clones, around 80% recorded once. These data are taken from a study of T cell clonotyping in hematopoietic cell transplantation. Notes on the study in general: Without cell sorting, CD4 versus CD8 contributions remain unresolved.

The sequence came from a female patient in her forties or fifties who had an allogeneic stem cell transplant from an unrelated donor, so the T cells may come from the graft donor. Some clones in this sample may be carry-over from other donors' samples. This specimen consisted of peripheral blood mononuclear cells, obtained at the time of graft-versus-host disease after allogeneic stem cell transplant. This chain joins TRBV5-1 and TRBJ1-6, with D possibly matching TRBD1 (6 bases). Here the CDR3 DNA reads TGCGCCAGCAGTCCAAGAGGGGGGAACTCACCCCTCCACTTT. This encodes CASSPRGGNSPLHF. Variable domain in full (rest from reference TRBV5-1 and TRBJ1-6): KAGVTQTPRYLIKTRGQQVTLSCSPISGHRSVSWYQQTPGQGLQFLFEYFSETQRNKGNFPGRFSGRQFSNSRSEMNVSTLELGDSALYLCASSPRGGNSPLHFGNGTRLTVT.